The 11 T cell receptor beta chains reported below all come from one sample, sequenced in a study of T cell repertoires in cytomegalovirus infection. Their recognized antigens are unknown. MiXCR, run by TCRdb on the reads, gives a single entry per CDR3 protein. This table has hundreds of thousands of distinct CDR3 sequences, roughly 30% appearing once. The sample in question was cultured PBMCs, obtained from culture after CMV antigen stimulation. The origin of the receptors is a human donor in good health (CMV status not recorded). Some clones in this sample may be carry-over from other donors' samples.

CDR3 nucleotide sequence: TGTGCCAGCAGCTTATCGGGGGCGGATCAGCCCCAGCATTTT. Translated: CASSLSGADQPQHF. V gene TRBV7-9 combines with J gene TRBJ1-5; D may be TRBD1 (6 bases). This CDR3 comprises 14 residues. CDR1 and CDR2 from the germline V gene are SEHNR and FQNEAQ (reference sequence). V lost 2 bases, J lost 5 bases, and 10 bases lay in between.

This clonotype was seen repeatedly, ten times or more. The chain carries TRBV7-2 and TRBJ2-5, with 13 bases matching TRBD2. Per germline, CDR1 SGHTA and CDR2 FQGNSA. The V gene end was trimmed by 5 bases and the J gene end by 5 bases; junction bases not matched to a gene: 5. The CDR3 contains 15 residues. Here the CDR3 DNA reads TGTGCCAGCAGCACTAGCGGGGGGGGGCCGGAGACCCAGTACTTC. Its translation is CASSTSGGGPETQYF.

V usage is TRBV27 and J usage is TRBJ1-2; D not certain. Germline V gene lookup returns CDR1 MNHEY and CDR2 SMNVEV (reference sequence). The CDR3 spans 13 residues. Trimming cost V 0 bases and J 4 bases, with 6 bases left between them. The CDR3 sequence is CASSLSRGYGYTF. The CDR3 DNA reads TGTGCCAGCAGTTTATCACGAGGCTATGGCTACACCTTC.

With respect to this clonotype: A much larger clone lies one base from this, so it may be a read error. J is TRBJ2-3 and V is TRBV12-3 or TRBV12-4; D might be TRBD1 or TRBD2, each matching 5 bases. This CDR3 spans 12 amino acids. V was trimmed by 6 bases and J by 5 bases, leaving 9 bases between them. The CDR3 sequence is CASRGVGDTQYF. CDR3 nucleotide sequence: TGTGCCAGCAGGGGGGTAGGAGATACGCAGTATTTT.

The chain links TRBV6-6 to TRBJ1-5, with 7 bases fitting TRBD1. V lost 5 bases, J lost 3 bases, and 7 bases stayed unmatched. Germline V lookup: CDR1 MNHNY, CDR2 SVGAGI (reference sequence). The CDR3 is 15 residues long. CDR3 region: CASSNTGTVNQPQHF. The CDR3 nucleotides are TGTGCCAGCAGTAATACCGGGACAGTCAATCAGCCCCAGCATTTT.

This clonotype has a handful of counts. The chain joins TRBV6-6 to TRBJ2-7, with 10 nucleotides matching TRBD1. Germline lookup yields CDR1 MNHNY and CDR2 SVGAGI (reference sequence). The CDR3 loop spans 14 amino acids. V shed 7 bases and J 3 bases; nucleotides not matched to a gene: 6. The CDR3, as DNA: TGTGCCAGCATTCCGACAGGGGGCCTCTACGAGCAGTACTTC. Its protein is CASIPTGGLYEQYF.

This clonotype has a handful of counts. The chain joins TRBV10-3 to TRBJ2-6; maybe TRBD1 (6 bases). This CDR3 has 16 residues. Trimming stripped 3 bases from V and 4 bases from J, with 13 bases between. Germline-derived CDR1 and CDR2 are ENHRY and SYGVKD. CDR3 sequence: CAISEQQGPGANVLTF. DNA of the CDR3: TGTGCCATCAGTGAACAACAGGGACCCGGGGCCAACGTCCTGACTTTC.

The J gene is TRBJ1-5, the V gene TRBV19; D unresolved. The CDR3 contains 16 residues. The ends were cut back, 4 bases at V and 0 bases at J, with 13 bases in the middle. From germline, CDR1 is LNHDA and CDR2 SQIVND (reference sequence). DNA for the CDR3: TGTGCCAGTAGTAAAACAGACTACTATAGCAATCAGCCCCAGCATTTT. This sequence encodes CASSKTDYYSNQPQHF.

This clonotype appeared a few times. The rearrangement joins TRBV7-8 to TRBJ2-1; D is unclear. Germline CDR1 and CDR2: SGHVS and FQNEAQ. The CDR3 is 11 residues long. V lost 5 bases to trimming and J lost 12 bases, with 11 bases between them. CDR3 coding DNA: TGTGCCAGCAGCGCCGCTTGGAGGCAGTTCTTC. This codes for CASSAAWRQFF.

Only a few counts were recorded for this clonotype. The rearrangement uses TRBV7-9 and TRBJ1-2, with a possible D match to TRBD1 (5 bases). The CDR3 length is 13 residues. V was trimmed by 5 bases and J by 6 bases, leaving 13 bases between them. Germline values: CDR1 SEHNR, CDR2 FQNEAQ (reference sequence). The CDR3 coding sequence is TGTGCCAGCAGCCCCCAAGGGGCCCATGGCTACACCTTC. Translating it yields CASSPQGAHGYTF.

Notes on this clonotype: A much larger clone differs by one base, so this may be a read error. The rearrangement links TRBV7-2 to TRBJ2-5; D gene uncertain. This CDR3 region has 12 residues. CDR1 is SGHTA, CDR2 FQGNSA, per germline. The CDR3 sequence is CVSSYTRETQYF. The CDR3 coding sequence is TGTGTCAGCAGCTATACGAGGGAGACCCAGTACTTC.